What follows describes a single T cell receptor (beta chain). What it binds is unknown. The source of the sample is a study of shared clonotypes between healthy human individuals. Whole-study findings and limits: Sampling included only blood; tissue repertoires likely differ. Rarefaction demonstrated incomplete sorted-subset sequencing despite large depth.

Deep was the level at which the assay was run. Sequencing used immunoSEQ multiplex PCR; TCRdb keeps in-frame clones, though not all of them. The table lists roughly 700,000 clones, approximately 79% of them singletons. J gave up 8 bases and V 7 bases, and 8 bases lay outside the gene matches. Germline loops: CDR1 MNHNS, CDR2 SASEGT. This CDR3 spans 14 amino acids. Sequencing was performed on memory CD4+ T cells sorted from blood. This sample's subset: CD45RA-negative fraction. The chain carries TRBV6-1 and TRBJ1-4; 9 bases agree with TRBD1. This TCR was sampled from a woman in her thirties in good health. The DNA for the CDR3 is TGTGCCAGCATACCGGACAGGGGAGGCGAAAAACTGTTTTTT. Its protein product is CASIPDRGGEKLFF.